What follows are 24 T cell receptor beta chains derived from one specimen sequenced in a study of cytomegalovirus exposure and HLA in healthy donors. 60 Vbeta and 13 Jbeta primers were used in PCR. Profiled with immunoSEQ multiplex PCR; TCRdb holds only in-frame clones, not every one. The sample carries roughly 100,000 clones, around 82% recorded once. Sequencing was done on a sample of PBMCs. These receptor sequences come from a man aged 35-49 years in good health and CMV-seropositive.

The J gene is TRBJ2-1, the V gene TRBV29-1; 10 bases match TRBD2. Germline V gene sequence: CDR1 SQVTM, CDR2 ANQGSEA. CDR3 length: 16 residues. Trimming removed 4 bases from V and 11 bases from J; junction bases left unmatched: 17. The CDR3 DNA reads TGCAGCGTTGGGGCGCTAGCGGGAGAGGTCCCTGTAAAGCAGTTCTTC. It translates to CSVGALAGEVPVKQFF.

The rearrangement links TRBV9 to TRBJ1-2, with 7 bases lining up with TRBD1. The CDR3 runs 14 residues. From germline, CDR1 is SGDLS and CDR2 YYNGEE. Losses at the gene ends were 3 bases for V and 4 bases for J; bases not matched to a gene: 6. In DNA form, the CDR3 reads TGTGCCAGCAGCGGGGACAGCTACCGCTATGGCTACACCTTC. It codes for CASSGDSYRYGYTF.

The chain couples TRBV10-3 to TRBJ1-6, with TRBD1 matching 11 bases. Germline V CDR1 and CDR2: ENHRY, SYGVKD. V gave up 2 bases and J gave up 0 bases; unmatched junction bases: 0. The CDR3 is made up of 17 amino acids. This CDR3 is CAISEGTGGSYNSPLHF. Here the CDR3 DNA reads TGTGCCATCAGTGAGGGGACAGGGGGCTCCTATAATTCACCCCTCCACTTT.

Written as DNA, the CDR3 is TGTGCCAGCAGGGCGGCGCGAGGAGGCAGCTCCTACGAGCAGTACTTC. Translated: CASRAARGGSSYEQYF. V is TRBV25-1 and J is TRBJ2-5; D is perhaps TRBD2 (5 bases). The end of the DNA is better explained by TRBJ2-7, so the J call may be wrong. The CDR3 consists of 16 residues. In germline, CDR1 is MGHDK, CDR2 SYGVNS.

The chain links TRBV11-3 to TRBJ2-5, with D maybe TRBD2 (6 bases). The V gene lost 5 bases and the J gene lost 5 bases, with 12 bases spanning the gap. Germline lookup yields CDR1 SGHNT and CDR2 YENEEA. This CDR3 comprises 13 residues. The CDR3 reads CASSMRDDETQYF. In nucleotides, the CDR3 is TGTGCCAGCAGCATGCGGGACGATGAGACCCAGTACTTC.

The V gene is TRBV20-1, the J gene TRBJ1-2, with a possible D match to TRBD1 (5 bases). The CDR3 is 10 amino acids. With 3 bases removed from V and 8 bases from J, the gap between germline ends came to 7 bases. Germline lookup yields CDR1 DFQATT and CDR2 SNEGSKA (reference sequence). CDR3 protein: CSASSGGYTF. The CDR3 DNA sequence: TGCAGTGCTAGTTCAGGGGGCTACACCTTC.

CDR3 loop: CASSLTGFFRATNEKLFF. In nucleotides, the CDR3 is TGTGCCAGCAGTTTAACAGGGTTTTTCAGAGCAACTAATGAAAAACTGTTTTTT. This chain links TRBV27 with TRBJ1-4; a weak D match, TRBD1 (6 bases). Trimming cost V 2 bases and J 0 bases, with 16 bases left between them. In germline, CDR1 is MNHEY, CDR2 SMNVEV (reference sequence). This CDR3 has 18 amino acids.

The chain employs TRBV9 and TRBJ2-1, with D perhaps matching TRBD1 (7 bases). Germline V gives CDR1 SGDLS, CDR2 YYNGEE. V lost 7 bases and J 6 bases, leaving 14 bases between the germline ends. The CDR3 loop spans 13 amino acids. CDR3: CASGRGAFNEQFF. The CDR3 DNA is TGTGCCAGCGGCAGGGGGGCATTCAATGAGCAGTTCTTC.

The chain is built from TRBV6-1 and TRBJ1-1; D remains ambiguous. Trimming cost V 6 bases and J 2 bases, with 13 bases left between them. The CDR3 runs 14 residues. Germline lookup yields CDR1 MNHNS and CDR2 SASEGT. DNA for the CDR3: TGTGCCAGCAGCTATACAGTTACCAACACTGAAGCTTTCTTT. The encoded protein is CASSYTVTNTEAFF.

Of note for this clone: One end of the junction fails to match germline, which may point to a read error. J is TRBJ2-2 and V is TRBV7-7; weak D call: TRBD2 (5 bases). The CDR3 runs 14 residues. The germline CDR1 and CDR2 sequences are SSHAT and FNYEAQ (reference sequence). The CDR3 DNA follows: TGTGCTAGCAGCTTAGCGCCTAGCACCGGGGAGCTGTTTTTT. Protein product: CASSLAPSTGELFF.

CDR3 coding DNA: TGTGCCAGCAGCTTGTATCTCTACCCTATGAACACTGAAGCTTTCTTT. Amino acids: CASSLYLYPMNTEAFF. This chain uses TRBV5-5 with TRBJ1-1; no clear D gene. This CDR3 comprises 16 residues. Trimming took 1 base from V and 0 from J, leaving 13 bases between them. Germline CDR1 is SGHKS and CDR2 is YYEKEE (reference sequence).

The rearrangement uses TRBV18 and TRBJ2-7; perhaps TRBD1 as D (6 bases). Germline CDR1 and CDR2: KGHSH and LQKENI. The CDR3 is 15 amino acids. Trimming took off 6 bases at V and 7 bases at J, with 22 bases between the two ends. In DNA form, the CDR3 reads TGTGCCAGCTCTCAACACCTCCAGGGGATTGAGGAGCAGTACTTC. Translating gives CASSQHLQGIEEQYF.

The genes are TRBV20-1 and TRBJ2-7; 8 nucleotides align to TRBD1. The length of the CDR3 is 11 residues. Germline values: CDR1 DFQATT, CDR2 SNEGSKA (reference sequence). V shed 6 bases and J 5 bases; nucleotides not matched to a gene: 3. The CDR3 region is CSAGQGNEQYF. DNA for the CDR3: TGCAGTGCCGGACAGGGCAACGAGCAGTACTTC.

The DNA for the CDR3 is TGTGCCAGCACCTCTACCTACGAGCAGTACTTC. It yields the protein CASTSTYEQYF. This rearrangement joins TRBV28 to TRBJ2-7, with D hard to call. The germline gives CDR1 MDHEN, CDR2 SYDVKM. The ends were cut back, 7 bases at V and 2 bases at J, with 6 bases in the middle. The CDR3 runs 11 residues.

The chain combines TRBV27 with TRBJ1-3; 9 nucleotides agree with TRBD1. The CDR3 spans 14 residues. Germline V lookup: CDR1 MNHEY, CDR2 SMNVEV (reference sequence). V was clipped by 8 bases and J by 0 bases; unmatched bases: 2. CDR3 coding DNA: TGTGCCAGCCGGGACAGGGCCTCTGGAAACACCATATATTTT. It encodes CASRDRASGNTIYF.

V and J are TRBV5-4 and TRBJ2-4; 8 nucleotides agree with TRBD1. Germline CDR1 and CDR2: SGHNT and YYREEE (reference sequence). The V and J ends lost 3 bases and 8 bases, in that order; junction bases with no gene match: 13. The CDR3 loop spans 16 amino acids. For the CDR3, the DNA is TGTGCCAGCAGCTCGTCTGTCCCGGGACAGGAAGACATTCAGTACTTC. The encoded protein is CASSSSVPGQEDIQYF.

CDR3 nucleotide sequence: TGCGCCAGCAGCCAACGACAGGGGCCAATGGCCCAGTACTTC. Protein sequence: CASSQRQGPMAQYF. This rearrangement joins TRBV4-1 to TRBJ2-5; TRBD1 agrees at 8 bases. The CDR3 spans 14 residues. J gave up 9 bases and V 2 bases, and 8 bases lay outside the gene matches. Per the germline V gene, CDR1 is MGHRA and CDR2 is YSYEKL.

In this sample, this clone turned up once. This sequence joins TRBV2 and TRBJ1-2; no clear D. Between the trimmed V and J ends, which lost 1 base and 6 bases, there was a span of 9 bases. The CDR3 sequence is 13 residues long. From germline, CDR1 is SNHLY and CDR2 FYNNEI. The CDR3 nucleotides are TGTGCCAGCAGTGAAGACAGAGGGCATGGCTACACCTTC. It yields the protein CASSEDRGHGYTF.

The CDR3 DNA reads TGTGCCAGCAGTCCCTCCACCCGGGACACCTACTCCTACAATGAGCAGTTCTTC. Encoded protein: CASSPSTRDTYSYNEQFF. V is TRBV28 and J is TRBJ2-1; tentatively, D is TRBD1 (6 bases). Per the germline V gene, CDR1 is MDHEN and CDR2 is SYDVKM. The V end was cut by 5 bases, the J end by 0 bases, with 20 bases between. CDR3 length: 18 residues.

The CDR3 is CASSLGGHQIKMNTEAFF. CDR3 bases: TGCGCCAGCAGCTTGGGCGGGCACCAAATTAAGATGAACACTGAAGCTTTCTTT. This chain connects TRBV5-1 to TRBJ1-1; D is ambiguous. The CDR3 has 18 amino acids. CDR1 and CDR2 from the germline V gene are SGHRS and YFSETQ. The ends were cut back, 0 bases at V and 0 bases at J, with 18 bases in the middle.

The chain links TRBV7-8 to TRBJ1-5; 9 nucleotides match TRBD1. The CDR3 has 17 residues. V gave up 3 bases and J gave up 7 bases; unmatched junction bases: 13. The germline V gene encodes CDR1 SGHVS and CDR2 FQNEAQ. The CDR3, as DNA: TGTGCCAGCAGCTTGGGACATTGGACAGGGGACGGGCAGCCCCAGCATTTT. This encodes CASSLGHWTGDGQPQHF.

The chain has TRBV10-2 and TRBJ2-3, with 9 bases fitting TRBD2. CDR1 is WSHSY, CDR2 SAAADI, per germline. The V gene end was trimmed by 2 bases and the J gene end by 2 bases; junction bases not matched to a gene: 2. The CDR3 consists of 15 residues. The CDR3 loop is CASSEVAGATDTQYF. DNA for the CDR3: TGCGCCAGCAGTGAGGTAGCGGGGGCCACAGATACGCAGTATTTT.

This clone was found a few times. The V gene is TRBV10-1, the J gene TRBJ1-5; D unresolved. Germline CDR1 is WNHNN and CDR2 is SYGVQD (reference sequence). V was trimmed by 2 bases and J by 4 bases, leaving 6 bases between them. The CDR3 loop spans 13 amino acids. CDR3 bases: TGCGCCAGCAGTGAGGGCGGGAATCAGCCCCAGCATTTT. Translation: CASSEGGNQPQHF.

The chain joins TRBV11-2 to TRBJ1-1, with TRBD1 as a possible D gene (6 bases). Germline V CDR1 and CDR2: SGHAT, FQNNGV. The V and J ends lost 0 bases and 3 bases respectively, with 8 bases between them. The CDR3 covers 14 residues. CDR3 in amino acids: CASSLEQGYTEAFF. DNA for the CDR3: TGTGCCAGCAGCTTAGAACAGGGCTACACTGAAGCTTTCTTT.